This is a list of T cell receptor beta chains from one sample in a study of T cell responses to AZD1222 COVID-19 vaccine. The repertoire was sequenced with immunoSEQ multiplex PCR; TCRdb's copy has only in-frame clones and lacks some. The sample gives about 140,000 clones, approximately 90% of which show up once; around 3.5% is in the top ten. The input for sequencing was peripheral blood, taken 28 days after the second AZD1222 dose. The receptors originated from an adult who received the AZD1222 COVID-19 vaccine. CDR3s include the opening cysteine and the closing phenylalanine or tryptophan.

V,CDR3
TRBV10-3,CAISEGARNQPQHF
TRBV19,CASRGQGNTGELFF
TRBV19,CASSTGTRLLSPLHF
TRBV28,CASRENTGELFF
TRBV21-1,CAAGKGSGGNTIYF
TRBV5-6,CASSFSSSGNTIYF
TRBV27,CASRRPGDEQYF
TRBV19,CASKGGRGYTF
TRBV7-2,CASSPGVVGANVLTF
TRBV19,CASSIGSRGHGYTF
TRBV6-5,CASSYSGDGEKLFF
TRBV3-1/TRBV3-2,CASSQGTGGFPNEKLFF
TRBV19,CASKGTGTGELFF
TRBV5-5,CASSFSASGANVLTF
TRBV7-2,CASSLGFSGYEQYF
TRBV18,CASSPQGNTEAFF
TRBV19,CASRGLAGNTGELFF
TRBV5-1,CASSLAAGFSPLHF
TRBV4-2,CASSQAGTGDYGYTF
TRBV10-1,CASSDFGERSGLGYNEQFF
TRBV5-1,CASSLGLSPSYNEQFF
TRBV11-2,CASSPTGLPSGNEQFF
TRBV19,CASSFGQGNYGYTF
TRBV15,CATSTHSAEAFF
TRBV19,CASTEGRGSNQPQHF
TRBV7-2,CASSFSTGASGNTIYF
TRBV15,CATSGSRQGLPYGYTF
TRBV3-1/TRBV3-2,CASSQDGARGPGNTIYF
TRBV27,CASSLTGQQPSMNTEAFF
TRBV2,CASRTDLDTEAFF
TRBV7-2,CASSPPGLAGNEQFF
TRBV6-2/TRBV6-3,CASSYLTYTYEQYF
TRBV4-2,CASSQTGIVAGGTDTQYF
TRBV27,CASSPGGSYNSPLHF
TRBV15,CATSRVSAGNTEAFF
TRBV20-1,CSASAGGLAPEIGEQYF
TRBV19,CASSPGQGADEQFF
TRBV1,CTSSYSRGRPSGNTIYF
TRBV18,CASSPDRNTGELFF
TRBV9,CASSVGPFTDTQYF
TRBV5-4,CASSPGTSGNHEQYF
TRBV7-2,CASSFGGVSTDTQYF
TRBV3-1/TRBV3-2,CASSPGEGSSGANVLTF
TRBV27,CASSFGRATGELFF
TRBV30,CACSRQDNSPLHF
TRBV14,CASSQAATSQETQYF
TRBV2,CASGRQGLSGNTIYF
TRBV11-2,CASGNNEQFF
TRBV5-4,CASSFGGLGGQETQYF
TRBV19,CASRIGTAFNSPLHF
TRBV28,CASSFFWRGGWTEAFF
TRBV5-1,CASDPGQGYQETQYF